The clone carrying this T cell receptor (beta chain) was picked up a small number of times. It was with a sample-barcoded 5' primer and a J-beta primer mix that a second PCR of roughly 7 to 12 cycles was run. TCRdb used MiXCR to reprocess the 5' RACE reads, holding one entry per CDR3 protein. The sample has fewer than 950,000 distinct CDR3 sequences, about 37% seen once. The data derive from a study of blood T cells in healthy people across ages. The individuals who served as donors were healthy Caucasians living in Russia, aged about 6 to 90. The V gene's germline CDR1 is SGHDT and CDR2 YYEEEE. The ends lost 4 bases at V and 4 bases at J; junction bases unmatched: 9. The CDR3 length is 15 residues.

The sequencing input was blood. This clonotype was obtained from a man younger than 35 in good health. The chain links TRBV5-6 to TRBJ1-2, with TRBD1 matching over 8 bases. The CDR3 DNA sequence: TGTGCCAGCAGCGGACAGGGTGGATCCCTCTATGGCTACACCTTC. Amino acids: CASSGQGGSLYGYTF.